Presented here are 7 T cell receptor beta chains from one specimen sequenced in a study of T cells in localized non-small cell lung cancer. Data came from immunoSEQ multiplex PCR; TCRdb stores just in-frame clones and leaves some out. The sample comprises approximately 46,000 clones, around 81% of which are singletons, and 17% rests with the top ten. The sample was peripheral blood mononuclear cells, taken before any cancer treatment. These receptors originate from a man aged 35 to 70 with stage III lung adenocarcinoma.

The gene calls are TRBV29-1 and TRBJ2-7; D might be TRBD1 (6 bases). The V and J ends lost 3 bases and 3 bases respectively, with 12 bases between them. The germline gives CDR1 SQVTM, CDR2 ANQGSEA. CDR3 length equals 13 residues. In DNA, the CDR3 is TGCAGCGTTGATGAGGGGGAGAACTACGAGCAGTACTTC. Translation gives CSVDEGENYEQYF.

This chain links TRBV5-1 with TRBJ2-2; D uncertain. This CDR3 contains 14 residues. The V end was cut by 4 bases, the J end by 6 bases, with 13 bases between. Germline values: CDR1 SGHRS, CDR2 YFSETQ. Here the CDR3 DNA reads TGCGCCAGCAGCACCGCGCTAGAAGCCGGGGAGCTGTTTTTT. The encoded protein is CASSTALEAGELFF. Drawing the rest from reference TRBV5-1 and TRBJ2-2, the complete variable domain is KAGVTQTPRYLIKTRGQQVTLSCSPISGHRSVSWYQQTPGQGLQFLFEYFSETQRNKGNFPGRFSGRQFSNSRSEMNVSTLELGDSALYLCASSTALEAGELFFGEGSRLTVL.

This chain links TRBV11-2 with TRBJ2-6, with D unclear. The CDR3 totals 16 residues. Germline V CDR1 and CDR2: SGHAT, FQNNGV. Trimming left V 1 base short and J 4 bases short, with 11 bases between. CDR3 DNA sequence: TGTGCCAGCAGCTTAGTCCCCGCCAGAGGGGCCAACGTCCTGACTTTC. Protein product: CASSLVPARGANVLTF. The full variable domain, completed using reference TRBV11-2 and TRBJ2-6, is EAGVAQSPRYKIIEKRQSVAFWCNPISGHATLYWYQQILGQGPKLLIQFQNNGVVDDSQLPKDRFSAERLKGVDSTLKIQPAKLEDSAVYLCASSLVPARGANVLTFGAGSRLTVL.

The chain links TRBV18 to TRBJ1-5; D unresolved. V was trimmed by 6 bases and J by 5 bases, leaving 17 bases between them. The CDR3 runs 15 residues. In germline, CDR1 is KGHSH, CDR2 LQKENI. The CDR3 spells CASSSTGQLYQPQHF. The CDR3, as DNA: TGTGCCAGCTCCTCCACCGGGCAGTTATATCAGCCCCAGCATTTT.

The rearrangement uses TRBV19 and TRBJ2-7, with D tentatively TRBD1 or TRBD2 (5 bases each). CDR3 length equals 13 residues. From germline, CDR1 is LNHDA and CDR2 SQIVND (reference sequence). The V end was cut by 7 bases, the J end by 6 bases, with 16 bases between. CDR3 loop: CASTWDATSEQYF. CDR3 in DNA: TGTGCCAGTACGTGGGACGCCACGTCCGAGCAGTACTTC.

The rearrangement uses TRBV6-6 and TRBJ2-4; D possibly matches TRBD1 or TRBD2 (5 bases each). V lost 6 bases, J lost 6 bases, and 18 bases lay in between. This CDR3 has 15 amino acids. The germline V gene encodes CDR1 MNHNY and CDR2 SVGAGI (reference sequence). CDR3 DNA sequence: TGTGCCAGCAGCCTGGGTGGGGCAGGGACAAACATTCAGTACTTC. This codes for CASSLGGAGTNIQYF.

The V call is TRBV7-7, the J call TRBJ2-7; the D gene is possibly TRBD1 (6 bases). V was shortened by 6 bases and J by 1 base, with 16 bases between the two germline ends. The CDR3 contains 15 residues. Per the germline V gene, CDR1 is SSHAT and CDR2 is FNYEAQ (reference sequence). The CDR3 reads CASSYGVGGSYEQYF. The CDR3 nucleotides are TGTGCCAGCAGTTATGGGGTAGGGGGATCCTACGAGCAGTACTTC.